One T cell receptor beta chain is described in this entry. The antigen is not known. Assay: immunoSEQ multiplex PCR; the TCRdb copy retains only in-frame clones and omits some. The table lists tens of thousands of clones, around 80% of them singletons. This record belongs to a study of T cell responses to AZD1222 COVID-19 vaccine. Doses given second, at about 4 or about 12 weeks, were pooled. General study results and limits: After two AZD1222 doses, spike-specific TCR breadth and depth rose versus day 0.

V lost 5 bases, J lost 6 bases, and 17 bases lay in between. The germline V gene has CDR1 SEHNR and CDR2 FQNEAQ (reference sequence). There are 15 residues in the CDR3. The sequence derives from an adult who received the AZD1222 COVID-19 vaccine. The chain has TRBV7-9 and TRBJ2-1; D not resolved. Sequenced material: peripheral blood, taken 28 days after the second AZD1222 dose. This CDR3 reads CASSPQSYLPNEQFF. The CDR3 DNA reads TGTGCCAGCAGCCCTCAATCGTATCTGCCCAATGAGCAGTTCTTC.